This entry lists 25 T cell receptor beta chains sequenced from one sample in a study of identical twins. MiXCR, applied by TCRdb to the 5' RACE reads, yields one record per CDR3 protein. The sample comprises hundreds of thousands of distinct CDR3 sequences, roughly 6% of which are singletons, and approximately 2% rests with the top ten. Sequencing was done on a sample of naive T cells sorted from blood. These TCRs come from a man between 18 and 35 years old in good health.

This clonotype was seen more than once but under ten times. J is TRBJ2-2 and V is TRBV7-6, with D hard to call. CDR1 and CDR2 (germline): SGHVS, FNYEAQ. Trimming left V 5 bases short and J 7 bases short, with 14 bases between. CDR3 length equals 14 residues. CDR3 bases: TGTGCCAGCAGCCCCCGCGAGGTTAACGGGGAGCTGTTTTTT. Protein sequence: CASSPREVNGELFF.

This clonotype showed up many times. The V call is TRBV5-1, the J call TRBJ1-1, with D hard to call. V lost 4 bases to trimming and J lost 1 base, with 11 bases between them. CDR1 and CDR2 (germline): SGHRS, YFSETQ. There are 14 residues in the CDR3. Here the CDR3 DNA reads TGCGCCAGCAGCGCGGACGTGGGGAACACTGAAGCTTTCTTT. Translation gives CASSADVGNTEAFF.

This clonotype was recorded at least ten times. The chain couples TRBV9 to TRBJ2-7; 7 nucleotides align to TRBD1. Per the germline V gene, CDR1 is SGDLS and CDR2 is YYNGEE. Trimming at V came to 4 bases and at J to 0 bases, leaving 4 bases not matched to a gene. The CDR3 loop spans 14 amino acids. CDR3 nucleotide sequence: TGTGCCAGCAGCTTCGGGACAGCCTCCTACGAGCAGTACTTC. Its translation: CASSFGTASYEQYF.

In nucleotides, the CDR3 is TGTGCCAGCATGACGGGACAGAGGGGCTATGGCTACACCTTC. Translation gives CASMTGQRGYGYTF. The chain recombines TRBV6-1 with TRBJ1-2; 7 bases line up with TRBD1. CDR3 size: 14 residues. J was trimmed by 4 bases and V by 7 bases; bases with no gene match: 9. Per germline, CDR1 MNHNS and CDR2 SASEGT.

This clonotype was picked up a small number of times. This chain uses TRBV24-1 with TRBJ2-2; D is unclear. The germline V and J ends were trimmed by 5 bases and 3 bases, with 12 bases remaining between them. Germline values: CDR1 KGHDR, CDR2 SFDVKD. The CDR3 has 15 amino acids. For the CDR3, the DNA is TGTGCCACCAGTGCGCCCCTCGAGGACACCGGGGAGCTGTTTTTT. Translated, it gives CATSAPLEDTGELFF.

The CDR3 loop is CASSLDTRETQYF. CDR3 nucleotides: TGTGCCAGCAGTTTAGATACGCGGGAGACCCAGTACTTC. The chain combines TRBV27 with TRBJ2-5; D not certain. CDR1 is MNHEY, CDR2 SMNVEV, per germline (reference sequence). The CDR3 covers 13 residues. Trimming pared 2 bases from V and 5 bases from J, leaving 9 bases between.

The CDR3 nucleotides read TGTGCCACCAGCAGAGAAGGGATTCCCCCTGGAAACACCATATATTTT. This gives the protein CATSREGIPPGNTIYF. V gene TRBV15 combines with J gene TRBJ1-3; D remains ambiguous. Trimming removed 0 bases from V and 2 bases from J, with 11 bases in between. Germline lookup yields CDR1 LNHNV and CDR2 YYDKDF (reference sequence). The CDR3 has 16 residues.

This chain uses TRBV12-3 or TRBV12-4 with TRBJ1-4, with a tentative D call TRBD1 (5 bases). Trimming pared 1 base from V and 4 bases from J, leaving 13 bases between. The CDR3 contains 16 residues. The CDR3 here is CASSLGRLRGNEKLFF. Here the CDR3 DNA reads TGTGCCAGCAGTTTAGGGCGCCTAAGGGGTAATGAAAAACTGTTTTTT.

This clonotype was recorded at least ten times. The chain uses TRBV5-1 and TRBJ2-5; D unresolved. This CDR3 comprises 13 residues. Trimming stripped 0 bases from V and 5 bases from J, with 8 bases between. CDR1 and CDR2 (germline): SGHRS, YFSETQ. CDR3 residues: CASSLDVRETQYF. In nucleotides, the CDR3 is TGCGCCAGCAGCTTGGACGTCCGGGAGACCCAGTACTTC.

At least ten counts were recorded for this clonotype. The V gene is TRBV6-1, the J gene TRBJ1-6; a weak D match, TRBD1 (5 bases). Germline V gene data show CDR1 as MNHNS and CDR2 as SASEGT. This CDR3 is 15 amino acids long. Trimming took 5 bases from V and 6 from J, leaving 14 bases between them. DNA of the CDR3: TGTGCCAGCAGTCCCCTCCAGGGTGGTAATTCACCCCTCCACTTT. Amino acid sequence: CASSPLQGGNSPLHF.

This clonotype was picked up a small number of times. The chain links TRBV28 to TRBJ2-3; TRBD2 agrees at 10 bases. J was trimmed by 6 bases and V by 10 bases; bases with no gene match: 7. The CDR3 loop spans 13 amino acids. CDR1 MDHEN and CDR2 SYDVKM come from the germline V gene. DNA of the CDR3: TGTGCCACCGACCGACTAGCGGGCGATACGCAGTATTTT. Translated, it gives CATDRLAGDTQYF.

This clonotype was seen many times. The chain links TRBV5-1 to TRBJ1-5, with TRBD1 identical over 11 bases. The CDR3 is 15 residues long. Germline V lookup: CDR1 SGHRS, CDR2 YFSETQ. Trimming removed 4 bases from V and 7 bases from J; junction bases left unmatched: 7. CDR3 residues: CASSISGTGGQPQHF. CDR3 DNA sequence: TGCGCCAGCAGCATCTCCGGGACAGGGGGACAGCCCCAGCATTTT.

The J gene is TRBJ2-1, the V gene TRBV11-2; D tentatively fits TRBD1 or TRBD2 (5 bases each). The germline V gene encodes CDR1 SGHAT and CDR2 FQNNGV. The CDR3 is 19 amino acids. Trimming removed 2 bases from V and 0 bases from J, with 20 bases in between. CDR3 in amino acids: CASSLIRVPGTPSYNEQFF. CDR3 in DNA: TGTGCCAGCAGCTTAATTCGGGTCCCCGGGACCCCCTCCTACAATGAGCAGTTCTTC.

A few counts support this clonotype. The gene calls are TRBV10-3 and TRBJ2-2; D possibly corresponds to TRBD2 (6 bases). The CDR3 runs 15 residues. V was trimmed by 7 bases and J by 7 bases, leaving 19 bases between them. Per germline, CDR1 ENHRY and CDR2 SYGVKD. The CDR3 here is CAINTPGGYNGELFF. The CDR3 DNA reads TGTGCCATCAACACGCCCGGAGGGTATAACGGGGAGCTGTTTTTT.

This clonotype was observed a handful of times. The chain uses TRBV2 and TRBJ2-3; D gene uncertain. V lost 7 bases, J lost 5 bases, and 7 bases lay in between. This CDR3 is built from 11 residues. CDR1 and CDR2 (germline): SNHLY, FYNNEI. In nucleotides, the CDR3 is TGTGCCAGCACCCCTTTAGATACGCAGTATTTT. It codes for CASTPLDTQYF.

This clonotype was seen more than once but under ten times. The chain recombines TRBV6-2 or TRBV6-3 with TRBJ2-1; tentative D call: TRBD2 (5 bases). The CDR3 contains 15 residues. Trimming left V 6 bases short and J 4 bases short, with 16 bases between. CDR1 and CDR2 from the germline V gene are MNHEY and SVGEGT. The CDR3 sequence is CASSPGLGRYNEQFF. In DNA form, the CDR3 reads TGTGCCAGCAGCCCCGGACTTGGGCGATACAATGAGCAGTTCTTC.

The rearrangement uses TRBV10-3 and TRBJ1-2; TRBD1 matches at 9 bases. V dropped 2 bases and J dropped 4; count of bases not matched to a gene: 5. Germline CDR1 is ENHRY and CDR2 is SYGVKD. This CDR3 has 15 amino acids. CDR3 sequence: CAISEAGQGIYGYTF. CDR3 nucleotide sequence: TGTGCCATCAGTGAGGCGGGACAGGGCATCTATGGCTACACCTTC.

The V and J genes are TRBV28 and TRBJ2-3; D gene uncertain. CDR3 length equals 15 residues. V was cut by 2 bases and J by 0 bases, with 9 bases left in between. Germline CDR1 is MDHEN and CDR2 is SYDVKM. Here the CDR3 DNA reads TGTGCCAGCAGTTTAAATGGGGATAGCACAGATACGCAGTATTTT. Translation: CASSLNGDSTDTQYF.

This clonotype was found many times. The chain combines TRBV5-1 with TRBJ2-7; D possibly corresponds to TRBD1 (5 bases). Germline loops: CDR1 SGHRS, CDR2 YFSETQ. CDR3 size: 14 residues. Between the trimmed V and J ends, which lost 3 bases and 2 bases, there was a span of 12 bases. CDR3 sequence (DNA): TGCGCCAGCAGCTCCCTCAGGGTACCCTACGAGCAGTACTTC. Protein product: CASSSLRVPYEQYF.

This clonotype was seen at least ten times. V is TRBV28 and J is TRBJ2-5; 7 bases are shared with TRBD1. The CDR3 extends over 15 amino acids. Germline-derived CDR1 and CDR2 are MDHEN and SYDVKM. Trimming removed 3 bases from V and 1 base from J; junction bases left unmatched: 5. The CDR3 DNA reads as TGTGCCAGCAGTTTCAACAGGGGCTTCCAAGAGACCCAGTACTTC. This sequence encodes CASSFNRGFQETQYF.

J is TRBJ2-4 and V is TRBV20-1; D might be TRBD1 or TRBD2, each matching 6 bases. The CDR3 contains 16 residues. The ends were cut back, 5 bases at V and 8 bases at J, with 25 bases in the middle. CDR1 is DFQATT and CDR2 is SNEGSKA in the germline V gene (reference sequence). DNA of the CDR3: TGCAGTGCTCATGAAATCAGGAGGGGGATGGGGGACATTCAGTACTTC. Its translation: CSAHEIRRGMGDIQYF.

This clonotype was seen repeatedly, ten times or more. The rearrangement uses TRBV5-1 and TRBJ2-3, with D maybe TRBD2 (6 bases). Trimming removed 2 bases from V and 1 base from J, with 11 bases in between. CDR1 SGHRS and CDR2 YFSETQ come from the germline V gene. This CDR3 has 15 amino acids. DNA of the CDR3: TGCGCCAGCAGCTTTTCGGGGGACCGCACAGATACGCAGTATTTT. Translation gives CASSFSGDRTDTQYF.

This CDR3 is CASRSAGVYEQYF. The CDR3 coding sequence is TGTGCCAGCCGCTCGGCGGGAGTTTACGAGCAGTACTTC. This chain connects TRBV12-3 or TRBV12-4 to TRBJ2-7; TRBD2 matches 7 bases. V lost 8 bases to trimming and J lost 4 bases; unmatched junction nucleotides: 8. CDR3 length: 13 amino acids.

There are a few counts of this clonotype. J is TRBJ2-7 and V is TRBV20-1; D uncertain. The CDR3 loop spans 13 amino acids. CDR1 and CDR2 (germline): DFQATT, SNEGSKA (reference sequence). Between the trimmed V and J ends, which lost 0 bases and 7 bases, there was a span of 13 bases. Here the CDR3 DNA reads TGCAGTGCTAGAGATAACGGTATGGCAGAGCAGTACGTC. Translating it yields CSARDNGMAEQYV.

This clonotype was seen ten or more times. The chain carries TRBV20-1 and TRBJ1-2; 9 nucleotides align to TRBD1. The V gene's germline CDR1 is DFQATT and CDR2 SNEGSKA (reference sequence). The length of the CDR3 is 13 residues. The V segment lost 6 bases and the J segment 4 bases; nucleotides outside the gene matches: 6. DNA of the CDR3: TGCAGTGCCATGACAGGGGGGGCCTATGGCTACACCTTC. The encoded protein is CSAMTGGAYGYTF.